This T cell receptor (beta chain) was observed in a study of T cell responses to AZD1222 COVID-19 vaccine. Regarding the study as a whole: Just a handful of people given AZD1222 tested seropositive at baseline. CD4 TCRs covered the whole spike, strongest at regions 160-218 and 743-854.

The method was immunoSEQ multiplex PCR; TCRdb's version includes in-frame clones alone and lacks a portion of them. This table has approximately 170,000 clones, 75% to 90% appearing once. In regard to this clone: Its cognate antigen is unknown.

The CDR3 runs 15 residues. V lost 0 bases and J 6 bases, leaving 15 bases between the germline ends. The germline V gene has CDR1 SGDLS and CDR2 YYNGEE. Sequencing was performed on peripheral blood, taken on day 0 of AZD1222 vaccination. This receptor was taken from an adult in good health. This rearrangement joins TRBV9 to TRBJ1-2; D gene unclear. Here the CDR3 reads CASSVGVGSGDGYTF. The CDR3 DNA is TGTGCCAGCAGCGTAGGAGTTGGATCTGGGGATGGCTACACCTTC. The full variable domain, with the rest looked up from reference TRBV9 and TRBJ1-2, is DSGVTQTPKHLITATGQRVTLRCSPRSGDLSVYWYQQSLDQGLQFLIQYYNGEERAKGNILERFSAQQFPDLHSELNLSSLELGDSALYFCASSVGVGSGDGYTFGSGTRLTVV.